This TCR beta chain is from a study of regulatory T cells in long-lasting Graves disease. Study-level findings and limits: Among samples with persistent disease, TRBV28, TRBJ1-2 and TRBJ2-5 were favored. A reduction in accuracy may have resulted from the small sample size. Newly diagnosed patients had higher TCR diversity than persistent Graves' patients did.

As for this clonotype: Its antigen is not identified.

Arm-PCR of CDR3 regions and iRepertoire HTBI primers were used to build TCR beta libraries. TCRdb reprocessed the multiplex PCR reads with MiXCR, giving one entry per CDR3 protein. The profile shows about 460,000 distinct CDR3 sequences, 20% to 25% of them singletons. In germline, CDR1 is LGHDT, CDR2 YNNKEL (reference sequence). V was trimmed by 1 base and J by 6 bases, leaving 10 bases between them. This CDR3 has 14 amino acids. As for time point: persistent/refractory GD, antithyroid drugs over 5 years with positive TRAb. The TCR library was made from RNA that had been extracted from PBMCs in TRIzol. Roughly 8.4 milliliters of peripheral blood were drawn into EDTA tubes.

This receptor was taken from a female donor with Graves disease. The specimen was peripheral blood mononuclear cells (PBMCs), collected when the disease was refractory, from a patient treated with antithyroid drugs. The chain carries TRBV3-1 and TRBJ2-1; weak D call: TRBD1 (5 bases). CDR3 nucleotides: TGTGCCAGCAGCCAAGCCCCAAGGGGCAATGAGCAGTTCTTC. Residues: CASSQAPRGNEQFF.